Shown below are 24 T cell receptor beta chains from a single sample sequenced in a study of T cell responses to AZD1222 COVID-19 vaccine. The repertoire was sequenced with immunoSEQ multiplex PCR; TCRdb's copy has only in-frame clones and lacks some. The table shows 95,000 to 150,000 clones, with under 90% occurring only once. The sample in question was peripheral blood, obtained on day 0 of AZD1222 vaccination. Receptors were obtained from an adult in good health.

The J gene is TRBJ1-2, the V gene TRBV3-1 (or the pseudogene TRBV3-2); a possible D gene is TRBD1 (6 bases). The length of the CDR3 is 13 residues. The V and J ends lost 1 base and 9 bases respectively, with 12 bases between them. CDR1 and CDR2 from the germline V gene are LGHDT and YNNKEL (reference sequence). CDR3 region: CASSQASGGRYTF. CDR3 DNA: TGTGCCAGCAGCCAAGCTTCGGGGGGCCGCTACACCTTC.

The CDR3 sequence is CASSIRGELFF. The CDR3 DNA reads as TGTGCCAGTAGTATCCGTGGGGAGCTGTTTTTT. The gene calls are TRBV19 and TRBJ2-2; D is unclear. V was cut by 3 bases and J by 8 bases, with 4 bases left in between. Per germline, CDR1 LNHDA and CDR2 SQIVND (reference sequence). The CDR3 extends over 11 amino acids.

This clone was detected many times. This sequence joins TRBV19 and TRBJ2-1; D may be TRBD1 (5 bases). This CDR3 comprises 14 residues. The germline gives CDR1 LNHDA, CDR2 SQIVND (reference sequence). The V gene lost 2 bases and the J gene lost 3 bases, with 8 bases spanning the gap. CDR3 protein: CASSIQGLYNEQFF. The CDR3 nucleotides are TGTGCCAGTAGTATACAGGGCCTCTACAATGAGCAGTTCTTC.

The CDR3 DNA is TGTGCCAGCAGCTCTCCCGGGGGGCGAACTGAAGCTTTCTTT. Residues: CASSSPGGRTEAFF. The V and J genes are TRBV5-4 and TRBJ1-1, with TRBD1 as a possible D gene (6 bases). The V gene's germline CDR1 is SGHNT and CDR2 YYREEE (reference sequence). V was cut by 3 bases and J by 5 bases, with 14 bases left in between. CDR3 length: 14 amino acids.

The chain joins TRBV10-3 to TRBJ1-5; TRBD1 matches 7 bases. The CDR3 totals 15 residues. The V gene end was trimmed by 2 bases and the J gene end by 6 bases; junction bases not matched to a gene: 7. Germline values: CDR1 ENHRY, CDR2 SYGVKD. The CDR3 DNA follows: TGTGCCATCAGTGAGACTGACAGGGTCGTTCAGCCCCAGCATTTT. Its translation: CAISETDRVVQPQHF.

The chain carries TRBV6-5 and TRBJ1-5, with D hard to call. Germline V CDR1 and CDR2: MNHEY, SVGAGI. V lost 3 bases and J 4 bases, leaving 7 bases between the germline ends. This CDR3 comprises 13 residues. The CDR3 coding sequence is TGTGCCAGCAGTTATTGGCTTAATCAGCCCCAGCATTTT. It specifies CASSYWLNQPQHF.

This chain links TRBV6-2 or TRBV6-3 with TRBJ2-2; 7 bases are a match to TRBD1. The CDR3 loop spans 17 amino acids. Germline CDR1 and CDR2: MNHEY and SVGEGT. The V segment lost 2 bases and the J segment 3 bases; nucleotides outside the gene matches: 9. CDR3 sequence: CASSYLTGLAHTGELFF. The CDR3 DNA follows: TGTGCCAGCAGTTACCTGACAGGGCTGGCTCACACCGGGGAGCTGTTTTTT.

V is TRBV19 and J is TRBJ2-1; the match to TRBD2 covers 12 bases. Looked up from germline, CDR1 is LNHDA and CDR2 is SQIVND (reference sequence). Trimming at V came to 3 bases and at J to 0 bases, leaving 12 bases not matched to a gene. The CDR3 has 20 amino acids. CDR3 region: CASSMRGLAGIISSYNEQFF. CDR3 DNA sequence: TGTGCCAGTAGTATGAGAGGACTAGCGGGAATTATAAGCTCCTACAATGAGCAGTTCTTC.

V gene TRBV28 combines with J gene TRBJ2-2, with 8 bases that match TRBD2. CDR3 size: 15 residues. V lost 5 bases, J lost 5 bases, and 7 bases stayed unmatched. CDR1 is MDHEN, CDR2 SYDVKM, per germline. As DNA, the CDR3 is TGTGCCAGCAGTCCCGGGGGGGCGCGGACCGGGGAGCTGTTTTTT. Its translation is CASSPGGARTGELFF.

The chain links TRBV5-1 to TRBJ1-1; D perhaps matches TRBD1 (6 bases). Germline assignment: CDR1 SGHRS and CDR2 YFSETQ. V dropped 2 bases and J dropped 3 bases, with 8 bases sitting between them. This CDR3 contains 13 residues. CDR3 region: CASSFKGDTEAFF. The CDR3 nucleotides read TGCGCCAGCAGCTTCAAGGGGGACACTGAAGCTTTCTTT.

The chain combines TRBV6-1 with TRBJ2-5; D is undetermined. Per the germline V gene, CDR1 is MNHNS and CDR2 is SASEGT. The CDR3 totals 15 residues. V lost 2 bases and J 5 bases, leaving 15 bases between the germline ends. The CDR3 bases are TGTGCCAGCAGTGAAAGTGGCACCCGAGGCGAGACCCAGTACTTC. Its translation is CASSESGTRGETQYF.

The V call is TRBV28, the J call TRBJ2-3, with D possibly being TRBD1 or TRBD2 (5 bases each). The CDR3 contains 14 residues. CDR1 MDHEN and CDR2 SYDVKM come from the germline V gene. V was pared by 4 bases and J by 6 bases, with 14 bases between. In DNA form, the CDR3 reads TGTGCCAGCAGTTCCCCGGGACCCCGGGATACGCAGTATTTT. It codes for CASSSPGPRDTQYF.

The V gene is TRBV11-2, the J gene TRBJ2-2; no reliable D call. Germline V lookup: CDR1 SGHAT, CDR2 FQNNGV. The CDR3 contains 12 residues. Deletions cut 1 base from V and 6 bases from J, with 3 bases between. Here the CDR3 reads CASSLGAGELFF. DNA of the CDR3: TGTGCCAGCAGCTTAGGGGCCGGGGAGCTGTTTTTT.

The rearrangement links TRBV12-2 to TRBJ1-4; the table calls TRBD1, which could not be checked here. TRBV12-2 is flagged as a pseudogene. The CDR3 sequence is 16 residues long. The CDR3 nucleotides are TGTGCAAGTCGCTCTCGGGACAGGGGCGGCGGAGAAAAACTGTTTTTT. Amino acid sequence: CASRSRDRGGGEKLFF.

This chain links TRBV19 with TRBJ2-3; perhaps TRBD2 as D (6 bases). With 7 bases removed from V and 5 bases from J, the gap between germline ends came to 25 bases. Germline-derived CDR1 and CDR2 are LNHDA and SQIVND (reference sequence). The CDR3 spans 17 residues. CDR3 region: CASTPRIGGGEIDTQYF. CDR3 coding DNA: TGTGCCAGTACGCCTAGAATCGGGGGAGGAGAGATAGATACGCAGTATTTT.

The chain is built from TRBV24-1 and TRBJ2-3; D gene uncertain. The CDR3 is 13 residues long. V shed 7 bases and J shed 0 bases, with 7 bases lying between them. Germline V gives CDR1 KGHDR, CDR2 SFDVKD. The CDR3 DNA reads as TGTGCCACCAGCCAGGACAGCACAGATACGCAGTATTTT. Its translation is CATSQDSTDTQYF.

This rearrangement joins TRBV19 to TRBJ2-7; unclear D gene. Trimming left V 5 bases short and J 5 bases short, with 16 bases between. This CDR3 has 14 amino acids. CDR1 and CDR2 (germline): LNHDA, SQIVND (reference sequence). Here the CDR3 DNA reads TGTGCCAGTAGTCCGCCACGGCGGAGCAACGAGCAGTACTTC. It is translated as CASSPPRRSNEQYF. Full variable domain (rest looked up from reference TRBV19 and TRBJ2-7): DGGITQSPKYLFRKEGQNVTLSCEQNLNHDAMYWYRQDPGQGLRLIYYSQIVNDFQKGDIAEGYSVSREKKESFPLTVTSAQKNPTAFYLCASSPPRRSNEQYFGPGTRLTVT.

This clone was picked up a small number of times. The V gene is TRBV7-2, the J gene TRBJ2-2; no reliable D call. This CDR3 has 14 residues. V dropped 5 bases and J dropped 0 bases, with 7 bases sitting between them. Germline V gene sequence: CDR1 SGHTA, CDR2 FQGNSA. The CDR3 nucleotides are TGTGCCAGCAGCAAACTGTCGAACACCGGGGAGCTGTTTTTT. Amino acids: CASSKLSNTGELFF.

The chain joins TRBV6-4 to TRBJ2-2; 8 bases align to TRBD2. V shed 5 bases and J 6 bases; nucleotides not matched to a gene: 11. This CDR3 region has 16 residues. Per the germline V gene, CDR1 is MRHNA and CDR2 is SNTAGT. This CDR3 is CASSSTGGPRPGELFF. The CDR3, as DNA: TGTGCCAGCAGTTCTACGGGAGGGCCACGACCCGGGGAGCTGTTTTTT.

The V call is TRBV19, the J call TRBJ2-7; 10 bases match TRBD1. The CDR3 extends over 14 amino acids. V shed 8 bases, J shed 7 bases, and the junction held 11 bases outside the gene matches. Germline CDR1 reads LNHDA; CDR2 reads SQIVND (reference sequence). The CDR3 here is CASVSGQGSREQYF. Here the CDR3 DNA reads TGTGCCAGTGTTTCGGGACAGGGGAGTCGGGAGCAGTACTTC.

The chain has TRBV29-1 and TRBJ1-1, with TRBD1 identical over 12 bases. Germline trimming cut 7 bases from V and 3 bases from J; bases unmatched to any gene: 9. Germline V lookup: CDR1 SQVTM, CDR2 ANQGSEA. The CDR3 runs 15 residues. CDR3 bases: TGCAGCGCCCGTAAGGGGACAGGGGGCTACACTGAAGCTTTCTTT. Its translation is CSARKGTGGYTEAFF.

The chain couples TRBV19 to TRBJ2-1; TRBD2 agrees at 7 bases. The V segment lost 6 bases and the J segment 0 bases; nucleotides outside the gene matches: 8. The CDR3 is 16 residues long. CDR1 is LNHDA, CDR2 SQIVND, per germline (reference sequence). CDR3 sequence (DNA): TGTGCCAGTAGGGGAACGGCGGGGGACTCCTACAATGAGCAGTTCTTC. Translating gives CASRGTAGDSYNEQFF.

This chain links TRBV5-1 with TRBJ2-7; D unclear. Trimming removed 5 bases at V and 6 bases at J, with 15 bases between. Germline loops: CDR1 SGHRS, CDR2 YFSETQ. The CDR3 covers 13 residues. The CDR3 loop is CASSEIPLVEQYF. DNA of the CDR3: TGCGCCAGCAGTGAGATACCATTAGTCGAGCAGTACTTC.

The chain's CDR3 is CASSLSSGTPYEQYF. The DNA of the CDR3 is TGTGCCAGCAGCTTATCTTCGGGGACTCCCTACGAGCAGTACTTC. The chain uses TRBV7-2 and TRBJ2-7; TRBD2 might be the D (6 bases). The germline V and J ends were trimmed by 2 bases and 2 bases, with 13 bases remaining between them. Germline lookup yields CDR1 SGHTA and CDR2 FQGNSA. This CDR3 comprises 15 residues.